These 11 T cell receptor beta chains share one sample of origin, sequenced in a study of blood T cell repertoires in COVID-19. Using immunoSEQ multiplex PCR, the repertoire was profiled, and TCRdb retains in-frame clones only, with some absent. The sample carries roughly 35,000 clones, less than 90% recorded once. Sequenced: peripheral blood. The origin of the receptors is a man aged 70-80 years with acute or convalescent COVID-19.

The chain joins TRBV5-1 to TRBJ2-7; the D gene is possibly TRBD2 (6 bases). Germline V gene sequence: CDR1 SGHRS, CDR2 YFSETQ. V was cut by 0 bases and J by 6 bases, with 16 bases left in between. The CDR3 totals 15 residues. In nucleotides, the CDR3 is TGCGCCAGCAGCTTGGTGGTGGGAGGTGAGCGCGAGCAGTACTTC. Amino acids: CASSLVVGGEREQYF.

The chain recombines TRBV19 with TRBJ1-1; D possibly corresponds to TRBD1 (6 bases). CDR1 and CDR2 from the germline V gene are LNHDA and SQIVND (reference sequence). The length of the CDR3 is 11 residues. With 7 bases removed from V and 12 bases from J, the gap between germline ends came to 15 bases. The DNA of the CDR3 is TGTGCCAGTAATCGAGAAAGGGGGACTTTCTTT. It yields the protein CASNRERGTFF.

The gene calls are TRBV18 and TRBJ2-7; 12 bases align to TRBD2. The trim removed 5 bases at V and 5 bases at J, leaving 4 bases unmatched. Germline V gene lookup returns CDR1 KGHSH and CDR2 LQKENI. The CDR3 length is 14 residues. For the CDR3, the DNA is TGTGCCAGCTCATCTAGGACTAGCGGGAACGAGCAGTACTTC. It is translated as CASSSRTSGNEQYF. The full variable domain, completed using reference TRBV18 and TRBJ2-7, is NAGVMQNPRHLVRRRGQEARLRCSPMKGHSHVYWYRQLPEEGLKFMVYLQKENIIDESGMPKERFSAEFPKEGPSILRIQQVVRGDSAAYFCASSSRTSGNEQYFGPGTRLTVT.

This clone was observed a handful of times. The genes are TRBV9 and TRBJ1-6; 7 nucleotides line up with TRBD1. Losses at the gene ends were 0 bases for V and 7 bases for J; bases not matched to a gene: 10. The CDR3 has 17 amino acids. Germline CDR1 reads SGDLS; CDR2 reads YYNGEE. CDR3 sequence (DNA): TGTGCCAGCAGCGTAGCTGGAGCAGGGGGAAGGAATTCACCCCTCCACTTT. Residues: CASSVAGAGGRNSPLHF.

The J gene is TRBJ1-1, the V gene TRBV7-9; D possibly corresponds to TRBD1 (6 bases). The CDR3 extends over 13 amino acids. V was clipped by 6 bases and J by 7 bases, with 15 bases between them. Germline loops: CDR1 SEHNR, CDR2 FQNEAQ (reference sequence). The CDR3 reads CASRYSLRGEAFF. The CDR3 DNA reads TGTGCCAGCAGATACAGTCTCAGGGGTGAAGCTTTCTTT.

The chain is built from TRBV7-6 and TRBJ1-1; TRBD1 agrees at 7 bases. The CDR3 spans 13 residues. V lost 7 bases to trimming and J lost 3 bases; unmatched junction nucleotides: 5. Germline V gene sequence: CDR1 SGHVS, CDR2 FNYEAQ. The chain's CDR3 is CASTRGSYTEAFF. In DNA, the CDR3 is TGTGCCAGCACCAGGGGGTCGTACACTGAAGCTTTCTTT. Full variable domain (remainder filled in from reference TRBV7-6 and TRBJ1-1): GAGVSQSPRYKVTKRGQDVALRCDPISGHVSLYWYRQALGQGPEFLTYFNYEAQQDKSGLPNDRFSAERPEGSISTLTIQRTEQRDSAMYRCASTRGSYTEAFFGQGTRLTVV.

This chain joins TRBV28 and TRBJ2-3; weak D call: TRBD2 (6 bases). The CDR3 contains 15 residues. The germline CDR1 and CDR2 sequences are MDHEN and SYDVKM. V lost 5 bases to trimming and J lost 4 bases, with 16 bases between them. This CDR3 reads CASSPPGGFADTQYF. The CDR3 DNA follows: TGTGCCAGCAGTCCCCCCGGGGGTTTCGCAGATACGCAGTATTTT.

The rearrangement links TRBV2 to TRBJ1-4, with D perhaps TRBD1 (6 bases). CDR1 and CDR2 from the germline V gene are SNHLY and FYNNEI. Between the trimmed V and J ends, which lost 3 bases and 5 bases, there was a span of 10 bases. This CDR3 contains 14 residues. The CDR3 coding sequence is TGTGCCAGCAGTGATCCAGGGGAAAATGAAAAACTGTTTTTT. It encodes CASSDPGENEKLFF.

The rearrangement joins TRBV2 to TRBJ1-6; D not certain. Germline V CDR1 and CDR2: SNHLY, FYNNEI. This CDR3 comprises 15 residues. Trimming left V 9 bases short and J 8 bases short, with 20 bases between. The CDR3 nucleotides are TGTGCCAGTTTTCTAGAGGCGGCAGCCGATTCACCCCTCCACTTT. It is translated as CASFLEAAADSPLHF. Full variable domain (remainder filled in from reference TRBV2 and TRBJ1-6): EPEVTQTPSHQVTQMGQEVILRCVPISNHLYFYWYRQILGQKVEFLVSFYNNEISEKSEIFDDQFSVERPDGSNFTLKIRSTKLEDSAMYFCASFLEAAADSPLHFGNGTRLTVT.

The rearrangement joins TRBV7-2 to TRBJ2-7; 11 bases align to TRBD2. The V gene end was trimmed by 1 base and the J gene end by 0 bases; junction bases not matched to a gene: 8. The CDR3 has 18 amino acids. Germline V gene data show CDR1 as SGHTA and CDR2 as FQGNSA. CDR3 sequence reads: CASSLGVSGRASSYEQYF. The CDR3 DNA is TGTGCCAGCAGCTTAGGGGTTAGCGGGAGGGCGAGCTCCTACGAGCAGTACTTC.

The J gene is TRBJ2-7, the V gene TRBV12-5, with D uncertain. CDR3 length: 16 amino acids. The germline V gene encodes CDR1 LGHNT and CDR2 FRNRAP. Trimming removed 0 bases from V and 2 bases from J, with 14 bases in between. The CDR3 here is CASGLVTPRKPYEQYF. The CDR3 region has the DNA TGTGCTAGTGGTTTGGTTACACCTAGGAAGCCCTACGAGCAGTACTTC.